The 30 T cell receptor beta chains below all came from one sample that was sequenced in a study of monozygotic twins with inflammatory bowel disease. TCRdb re-analyzed the 5' RACE reads; it lists each CDR3 protein once, without DNA. The listing contains roughly 100,000 distinct CDR3 sequences. Material for sequencing was blood. These receptors came from a human donor with ulcerative colitis or Crohn's disease, or a healthy co-twin of an affected twin (not recorded which).

This rearrangement joins TRBV7-6 to TRBJ2-7. CDR3 length: 14 residues. Per the germline V gene, CDR1 is SGHVS and CDR2 is FNYEAQ. The CDR3 loop reads CASSLGRVPYEQYF.

The chain couples TRBV7-3 to TRBJ2-3; TCRdb reports TRBD1, a call that lacks DNA to check it against. CDR3 length: 13 amino acids. CDR1 is SGHTA, CDR2 FQGTGA, per germline. The CDR3 protein is CASRGGKSDTQYF.

V is TRBV7-2 and J is TRBJ2-7. CDR3 size: 13 residues. Germline V gene data show CDR1 as SGHTA and CDR2 as FQGNSA. The CDR3 region is CASSFDSSYEQYF.

The chain recombines TRBV20-1 with TRBJ2-1; lacking DNA, the TRBD1 call made by TCRdb goes unchecked. Germline V gene data show CDR1 as DFQATT and CDR2 as SNEGSKA (reference sequence). There are 13 residues in the CDR3. The CDR3 is CSARFLSVHEQFF.

The chain is built from TRBV5-1 and TRBJ1-1; TCRdb names TRBD1, which stays unverified in the absence of DNA. This CDR3 has 15 residues. The V gene's germline CDR1 is SGHRS and CDR2 YFSETQ. The CDR3: CASSLPTGLSTEAFF.

The J gene is TRBJ2-7, the V gene TRBV7-2; TCRdb names TRBD1, which stays unverified in the absence of DNA. The CDR3 is 15 amino acids. CDR1 and CDR2 from the germline V gene are SGHTA and FQGNSA. The CDR3 is CATQPVGVPFYEQYF.

The rearrangement uses TRBV6-5 and TRBJ2-3; TCRdb outputs TRBD1, but without DNA this stays unchecked. Germline V gene data show CDR1 as MNHEY and CDR2 as SVGAGI. The CDR3 is made up of 13 amino acids. CDR3 protein: CASARGTTDTQYF.

The chain employs TRBV19 and TRBJ2-2; TCRdb names TRBD1, which stays unverified in the absence of DNA. The CDR3 is made up of 14 amino acids. CDR1 is LNHDA, CDR2 SQIVND, per germline (reference sequence). This CDR3 is CASNRGQRAGELFF.

CDR3: CATSDPVLREQYF. V is TRBV24-1 and J is TRBJ2-7; TCRdb reports TRBD1, a call that lacks DNA to check it against. From germline, CDR1 is KGHDR and CDR2 SFDVKD. CDR3 size: 13 residues.

This rearrangement joins TRBV4-3 to TRBJ2-5. CDR1 and CDR2 (germline): LGHNA, YSLEER. This CDR3 is 14 amino acids long. The CDR3 region is CASSQEPGQETQYF.

This CDR3 is CASSQGLAVFLSGELFF. The chain carries TRBV4-3 and TRBJ2-2; there is no DNA to check the TCRdb D call of TRBD2. The CDR3 loop spans 17 amino acids. Germline-derived CDR1 and CDR2 are LGHNA and YSLEER.

The CDR3 sequence is CASRGAGGPHEQFF. The genes are TRBV2 and TRBJ2-1; lacking DNA, the TRBD2 call made by TCRdb goes unchecked. Per germline, CDR1 SNHLY and CDR2 FYNNEI. The CDR3 has 14 amino acids.

This chain joins TRBV28 and TRBJ1-2; TCRdb selects TRBD1, and the lack of DNA leaves this call unchecked. This CDR3 is 14 amino acids long. Germline CDR1 MDHEN, CDR2 SYDVKM. The CDR3 is CASRTSGVPYGYTF.

This chain's CDR3 is CASSNRVPDEQYF. The V gene is TRBV12-3 or TRBV12-4, the J gene TRBJ2-7. The CDR3 spans 13 residues.

V usage is TRBV24-1 and J usage is TRBJ2-1; without DNA, the TCRdb call of TRBD2 cannot be checked. There are 15 residues in the CDR3. Germline CDR1 and CDR2: KGHDR and SFDVKD. The chain's CDR3 is CATSDIPTSGGEQFF.

The chain combines TRBV21-1 with TRBJ2-7; checking the TCRdb D call of TRBD2 is not possible without DNA. TRBV21-1 is recorded as a pseudogene. CDR3 length equals 11 residues. The CDR3 protein is CASSKGSGRNF.

The chain is built from TRBV5-1 and TRBJ2-4; TCRdb reports TRBD1, a call that lacks DNA to check it against. The V gene's germline CDR1 is SGHRS and CDR2 YFSETQ. The CDR3 is made up of 14 amino acids. The CDR3 spells CASSFNPGPNIQYF.

The chain has TRBV25-1 and TRBJ1-4. The germline gives CDR1 MGHDK, CDR2 SYGVNS. The CDR3 consists of 15 residues. CDR3 sequence: CASSDSGNPREKLFF.

This rearrangement joins TRBV7-8 to TRBJ2-1; TCRdb's assignment of TRBD1 cannot be checked, as there is no DNA. CDR1 and CDR2 (germline): SGHVS, FQNEAQ. This CDR3 contains 13 residues. This CDR3 is CASSSDRYNEQFF. The variable domain in full, completed from reference TRBV7-8 and TRBJ2-1, reads GAGVSQSPRYKVAKRGQDVALRCDPISGHVSLFWYQQALGQGPEFLTYFQNEAQLDKSGLPSDRFFAERPEGSVSTLKIQRTQQEDSAVYLCASSSDRYNEQFFGPGTRLTVL.

This chain joins TRBV20-1 and TRBJ1-3. The CDR3 consists of 14 residues. The germline CDR1 and CDR2 sequences are DFQATT and SNEGSKA (reference sequence). CDR3 amino acids: CSAPYVPSGNTIYF.

CDR3 sequence: CASSVTNTDYGYTF. The chain recombines TRBV7-3 with TRBJ1-2. The CDR3 runs 14 residues. Germline loops: CDR1 SGHTA, CDR2 FQGTGA. Filled out from reference TRBV7-3 and TRBJ1-2, the complete variable domain reads GAGVSQTPSNKVTEKGKYVELRCDPISGHTALYWYRQSLGQGPEFLIYFQGTGAADDSGLPNDRFFAVRPEGSVSTLKIQRTERGDSAVYLCASSVTNTDYGYTFGSGTRLTVV.

The genes are TRBV5-1 and TRBJ2-5; TCRdb designates TRBD1, a call that cannot be tested without DNA. The length of the CDR3 is 16 residues. Per germline, CDR1 SGHRS and CDR2 YFSETQ. CDR3 amino acids: CASSLPGGTDQETQYF.

This rearrangement joins TRBV11-2 to TRBJ2-1; TCRdb's D gene call, TRBD1, goes unchecked for lack of DNA. This CDR3 comprises 15 residues. Germline loops: CDR1 SGHAT, CDR2 FQNNGV. This chain's CDR3 is CASSFRDRNYNEQFF.

The chain combines TRBV11-2 with TRBJ2-3; the TCRdb D gene call, TRBD1, has no DNA to confirm it. This CDR3 has 11 residues. In germline, CDR1 is SGHAT, CDR2 FQNNGV. CDR3 sequence reads: CASSSGPTQYF.

The chain combines TRBV5-6 with TRBJ2-3; TCRdb's D call, TRBD1, is unchecked because there is no DNA. Germline V gene data show CDR1 as SGHDT and CDR2 as YYEEEE. This CDR3 region has 17 residues. CDR3 sequence: CASFLPPRGPSTDTQYF.

The gene calls are TRBV7-9 and TRBJ1-1; checking the TCRdb D call of TRBD1 is not possible without DNA. Looked up from germline, CDR1 is SEHNR and CDR2 is FQNEAQ (reference sequence). This CDR3 comprises 12 residues. The CDR3 region is CASSSRGTEAFF.

This chain joins TRBV4-1 and TRBJ1-5. This CDR3 spans 13 amino acids. Looked up from germline, CDR1 is MGHRA and CDR2 is YSYEKL. This CDR3 is CASSQDRNQPQHF.

The rearrangement joins TRBV6-1 to TRBJ1-3; TCRdb designates TRBD1, a call that cannot be tested without DNA. The CDR3 totals 13 residues. The germline V gene encodes CDR1 MNHNS and CDR2 SASEGT. Here the CDR3 reads CASSENRGNTIYF.

The chain employs TRBV7-9 and TRBJ2-7. Germline V gene sequence: CDR1 SEHNR, CDR2 FQNEAQ (reference sequence). CDR3 length: 13 residues. The CDR3 region is CASSPRPYYEQYF.

The rearrangement joins TRBV20-1 to TRBJ1-2. Looked up from germline, CDR1 is DFQATT and CDR2 is SNEGSKA (reference sequence). The CDR3 is 16 residues long. The CDR3: CSARPWGSSIGYGYTF.